One sample yielded the 28 T cell receptor beta chains listed below, sequenced in a study of blood T cell repertoires in COVID-19. Using immunoSEQ multiplex PCR, the repertoire was profiled, and TCRdb retains in-frame clones only, with some absent. Of fewer than 80,000 clones detected, approximately 86% appear once; the ten largest clones hold around 6.3%. What was sequenced was peripheral blood. These receptors were obtained from a man older than 75 with COVID-19, enrolled during active disease.

The chain joins TRBV18 to TRBJ1-2; D may be TRBD1 (5 bases). Per germline, CDR1 KGHSH and CDR2 LQKENI. The CDR3 loop spans 14 amino acids. The V end was cut by 2 bases, the J end by 6 bases, with 13 bases between. The CDR3 DNA sequence: TGTGCCAGCTCACCATCAGGGTGGGTCGATGGCTACACCTTC. Its protein product is CASSPSGWVDGYTF.

The rearrangement joins TRBV11-2 to TRBJ1-2; D possibly corresponds to TRBD1 (6 bases). CDR1 and CDR2 from the germline V gene are SGHAT and FQNNGV. Trimming took off 2 bases at V and 8 bases at J, with 24 bases between the two ends. The CDR3 spans 17 residues. CDR3 nucleotide sequence: TGTGCCAGCAGCTTACTCCCCGGGACATATAAGCAGGGGGGCTACACCTTC. Translated, it gives CASSLLPGTYKQGGYTF.

The rearrangement uses TRBV5-4 and TRBJ2-3, with 10 bases aligning to TRBD2. V lost 3 bases to trimming and J lost 9 bases; unmatched junction nucleotides: 7. The CDR3 runs 14 residues. Germline V gene sequence: CDR1 SGHNT, CDR2 YYREEE (reference sequence). The CDR3 coding sequence is TGTGCCAGCAGCTCAGCGGGGGGGCCTCGAACGCAGTATTTT. This sequence encodes CASSSAGGPRTQYF.

The CDR3 DNA reads TGTGCCACCAGCAGAAGTGGAGCCGGGGAGCTGTTTTTT. It codes for CATSRSGAGELFF. The chain uses TRBV15 and TRBJ2-2; D gene unclear. Germline V CDR1 and CDR2: LNHNV, YYDKDF (reference sequence). The CDR3 covers 13 residues. V lost 2 bases and J 6 bases, leaving 7 bases between the germline ends.

The V gene is TRBV4-2, the J gene TRBJ2-7; 9 positions match TRBD1. Per the germline V gene, CDR1 is LGHNA and CDR2 is YNFKEQ. There are 15 residues in the CDR3. The ends lost 3 bases at V and 2 bases at J; junction bases unmatched: 5. The CDR3 region has the DNA TGTGCCAGCAGCCAGGACGGACAGGGGACCTACGAGCAGTACTTC. Its protein product is CASSQDGQGTYEQYF.

This sequence joins TRBV28 and TRBJ2-1; D unclear. Looked up from germline, CDR1 is MDHEN and CDR2 is SYDVKM. Trimming took 6 bases from V and 9 from J, leaving 15 bases between them. This CDR3 contains 13 residues. CDR3: CASRSRRDGEQFF. Written as DNA, the CDR3 is TGTGCCAGCAGGTCTAGGCGTGATGGTGAGCAGTTCTTC.

V usage is TRBV9 and J usage is TRBJ2-1; TRBD2 matches 11 bases. Germline V gene sequence: CDR1 SGDLS, CDR2 YYNGEE. There are 15 residues in the CDR3. V shed 4 bases, J shed 7 bases, and the junction held 7 bases outside the gene matches. CDR3 coding DNA: TGTGCCAGCAGCCGGGGACTAGCGGAGCTGAATGAGCAGTTCTTC. Amino acids: CASSRGLAELNEQFF. Full variable domain (missing parts from reference TRBV9 and TRBJ2-1): DSGVTQTPKHLITATGQRVTLRCSPRSGDLSVYWYQQSLDQGLQFLIQYYNGEERAKGNILERFSAQQFPDLHSELNLSSLELGDSALYFCASSRGLAELNEQFFGPGTRLTVL.

The chain employs TRBV7-9 and TRBJ1-4; TRBD1 might be the D (5 bases). V lost 1 base and J lost 5, with 8 bases in between. Germline-derived CDR1 and CDR2 are SEHNR and FQNEAQ (reference sequence). The CDR3 extends over 14 amino acids. CDR3 region: CASSLGGLNEKLFF. CDR3 bases: TGTGCCAGCAGCTTAGGGGGCCTGAATGAAAAACTGTTTTTT.

The chain couples TRBV5-6 to TRBJ1-4; the match to TRBD1 covers 8 bases. CDR1 SGHDT and CDR2 YYEEEE come from the germline V gene. Trimming at V came to 3 bases and at J to 8 bases, leaving 6 bases not matched to a gene. CDR3 length equals 14 residues. The CDR3, as DNA: TGTGCCAGCAGCTCCGGACAGGGTTACGAAAAACTGTTTTTT. Amino acids: CASSSGQGYEKLFF.

The genes are TRBV10-3 and TRBJ1-2; no definite D call. The CDR3 covers 14 residues. V dropped 1 base and J dropped 4 bases, with 10 bases sitting between them. From germline, CDR1 is ENHRY and CDR2 SYGVKD. In DNA form, the CDR3 reads TGTGCCATCAGTGAGTTGGGAGGGTCCTATGGCTACACCTTC. Its translation is CAISELGGSYGYTF.

CDR3 in amino acids: CASSNTGDSSYGYTF. In DNA, the CDR3 is TGTGCCAGTAGTAACACAGGGGACTCGTCCTATGGCTACACCTTC. The chain has TRBV19 and TRBJ1-2, with 7 bases identical to TRBD1. With V trimmed by 4 bases and J by 4 bases, 9 bases remained unmatched. The CDR3 is 15 amino acids. Germline CDR1 and CDR2: LNHDA and SQIVND (reference sequence).

The genes are TRBV4-1 and TRBJ1-5; 8 bases match TRBD1. With 4 bases clipped from V and 4 bases from J, the junction kept 9 bases outside the gene matches. The V gene's germline CDR1 is MGHRA and CDR2 YSYEKL. The CDR3 is 16 residues long. DNA of the CDR3: TGCGCCAGCAGCCCGACAGGGGTCAGCAATAATCAGCCCCAGCATTTT. This translates into CASSPTGVSNNQPQHF.

The rearrangement uses TRBV7-3 and TRBJ2-5; no clear D. The CDR3 runs to 13 residues. Germline V gene data show CDR1 as SGHTA and CDR2 as FQGTGA. Trimming took 4 bases from V and 2 from J, leaving 8 bases between them. CDR3 residues: CASSSQPQETQYF. The CDR3 coding sequence is TGTGCCAGCAGCTCACAACCTCAAGAGACCCAGTACTTC.

The chain couples TRBV14 to TRBJ2-7, with 7 bases matching TRBD2. Germline lookup yields CDR1 SGHDN and CDR2 FVKESK. The CDR3 covers 14 residues. V trimming: 2 bases; J trimming: 2 bases; junction bases outside the gene matches: 3. The CDR3 nucleotides read TGTGCCAGCAGCCAAAGTGGGGGGGCCTACGAGCAGTACTTC. As protein: CASSQSGGAYEQYF.

The chain joins TRBV18 to TRBJ1-2; maybe TRBD1 (6 bases). Trimming removed 2 bases from V and 3 bases from J, with 13 bases in between. The CDR3 spans 15 residues. Germline CDR1 and CDR2: KGHSH and LQKENI. In nucleotides, the CDR3 is TGTGCCAGCTCACCATCGCCGGGGGGCGACTATGGCTACACCTTC. Translation gives CASSPSPGGDYGYTF.

This rearrangement joins TRBV9 to TRBJ2-7; 10 bases map to TRBD1. V was clipped by 4 bases and J by 4 bases; unmatched bases: 5. The CDR3 consists of 14 residues. Germline CDR1 SGDLS, CDR2 YYNGEE. The CDR3: CASSRRQGAYEQYF. DNA for the CDR3: TGTGCCAGCAGCAGAAGACAGGGGGCTTACGAGCAGTACTTC.

The rearrangement uses TRBV5-1 and TRBJ1-1; no definite D call. Germline CDR1 reads SGHRS; CDR2 reads YFSETQ. The length of the CDR3 is 13 residues. Trimming stripped 2 bases from V and 1 base from J, with 6 bases between. CDR3 residues: CASSLTPNTEAFF. As DNA, the CDR3 is TGCGCCAGCAGCTTAACACCGAACACTGAAGCTTTCTTT. Combining the CDR3 with reference TRBV5-1 and TRBJ1-1 gives the whole variable domain KAGVTQTPRYLIKTRGQQVTLSCSPISGHRSVSWYQQTPGQGLQFLFEYFSETQRNKGNFPGRFSGRQFSNSRSEMNVSTLELGDSALYLCASSLTPNTEAFFGQGTRLTVV.

This clone came up a few times. The chain carries TRBV7-9 and TRBJ1-4; unclear D gene. V was clipped by 2 bases and J by 8 bases, with 6 bases between them. Germline loops: CDR1 SEHNR, CDR2 FQNEAQ (reference sequence). The CDR3 is made up of 12 amino acids. The CDR3 region has the DNA TGTGCCAGCAGCTTAAATCTCGAAAAACTGTTTTTT. Translating gives CASSLNLEKLFF. Together with reference TRBV7-9 and TRBJ1-4, the CDR3 gives the full variable domain: DTGVSQNPRHKITKRGQNVTFRCDPISEHNRLYWYRQTLGQGPEFLTYFQNEAQLEKSRLLSDRFSAERPKGSFSTLEIQRTEQGDSAMYLCASSLNLEKLFFGSGTQLSVL.

The J gene is TRBJ1-2, the V gene TRBV6-5; possibly TRBD1 for D (6 bases). Germline assignment: CDR1 MNHEY and CDR2 SVGAGI. V was clipped by 6 bases and J by 5 bases, with 16 bases between them. The CDR3 length is 14 residues. In DNA form, the CDR3 reads TGTGCCAGCAGGGAGACACAGGGACCTTATGGCTACACCTTC. It specifies CASRETQGPYGYTF.

This clone is a singleton in its sample. This chain uses TRBV7-9 with TRBJ2-7, with 9 bases identical to TRBD2. This CDR3 region has 16 residues. Germline-derived CDR1 and CDR2 are SEHNR and FQNEAQ (reference sequence). The V and J ends lost 2 bases and 6 bases, in that order; junction bases with no gene match: 11. CDR3 in amino acids: CASSLTFGTSLLEQYF. CDR3 sequence (DNA): TGTGCCAGCAGCTTAACGTTCGGGACTAGCCTACTCGAGCAGTACTTC.

The genes are TRBV5-4 and TRBJ2-3, with D possibly being TRBD2 (6 bases). The V gene's germline CDR1 is SGHNT and CDR2 YYREEE (reference sequence). CDR3 length: 15 residues. The V and J ends lost 5 bases and 4 bases respectively, with 17 bases between them. The CDR3 DNA is TGTGCCAGCAGGCGGGCCGGGGGTAGGGCAGATACGCAGTATTTT. Its translation is CASRRAGGRADTQYF.

The V gene is TRBV5-1, the J gene TRBJ1-3; 8 nucleotides line up with TRBD1. V dropped 0 bases and J dropped 4; count of bases not matched to a gene: 3. Per the germline V gene, CDR1 is SGHRS and CDR2 is YFSETQ. The CDR3 loop spans 15 amino acids. The CDR3 region is CASSLGQGTGNTIYF. In DNA, the CDR3 is TGCGCCAGCAGCTTGGGACAGGGGACGGGAAACACCATATATTTT.

The chain has TRBV2 and TRBJ2-7; D is possibly TRBD1 (6 bases). CDR1 and CDR2 (germline): SNHLY, FYNNEI. The V gene lost 4 bases and the J gene lost 1 base, with 8 bases spanning the gap. The CDR3 consists of 13 residues. The DNA of the CDR3 is TGTGCCAGCAGTGGGGACAAATCCTACGAGCAGTACTTC. Translated: CASSGDKSYEQYF. Based on the CDR3 plus reference TRBV2 and TRBJ2-7, the full variable domain is EPEVTQTPSHQVTQMGQEVILRCVPISNHLYFYWYRQILGQKVEFLVSFYNNEISEKSEIFDDQFSVERPDGSNFTLKIRSTKLEDSAMYFCASSGDKSYEQYFGPGTRLTVT.

The chain has TRBV4-1 and TRBJ1-3, with TRBD1 matching over 10 bases. The germline V gene has CDR1 MGHRA and CDR2 YSYEKL. V lost 1 base to trimming and J lost 4 bases; unmatched junction nucleotides: 7. There are 17 residues in the CDR3. The CDR3, as DNA: TGCGCCAGCAGCCAAGTCGCGACAGGGGGCTTGGGAAACACCATATATTTT. This encodes CASSQVATGGLGNTIYF.

The chain combines TRBV27 with TRBJ2-7; maybe TRBD1 (6 bases). This CDR3 is built from 14 residues. Trimming stripped 5 bases from V and 6 bases from J, with 17 bases between. CDR1 and CDR2 from the germline V gene are MNHEY and SMNVEV (reference sequence). The CDR3 DNA reads TGTGCCAGCAGTCTGGGGGCGGCTCGGGTCGAGCAGTACTTC. Its protein product is CASSLGAARVEQYF.

CDR3 protein: CASIYGRAEAFF. CDR3 in DNA: TGTGCCAGCATTTACGGGCGGGCTGAAGCTTTCTTT. V is TRBV12-3 or TRBV12-4 and J is TRBJ1-1; no clear D. The V gene lost 7 bases and the J gene lost 6 bases, with 12 bases spanning the gap. This CDR3 has 12 residues.

This clone was seen a few times. The CDR3 DNA follows: TGCAGCGTTAGGGTCGGGGGGGACAACACTGAAGCTTTCTTT. Its translation: CSVRVGGDNTEAFF. The chain joins TRBV29-1 to TRBJ1-1, with a tentative D call TRBD1 (5 bases). The length of the CDR3 is 14 residues. V was clipped by 5 bases and J by 2 bases, with 15 bases between them. Germline V gives CDR1 SQVTM, CDR2 ANQGSEA.

The CDR3 region is CASSSSENQPQHF. The CDR3 DNA is TGTGCCAGCAGCTCCTCAGAAAATCAGCCCCAGCATTTT. J is TRBJ1-5 and V is TRBV7-2; D not certain. Per the germline V gene, CDR1 is SGHTA and CDR2 is FQGNSA. Trimming removed 4 bases from V and 4 bases from J, with 8 bases in between. This CDR3 spans 13 amino acids.